This TCR beta chain was retrieved from a study of blood T cell repertoires in COVID-19. At the level of the study: Samples representing acute and convalescent COVID-19 were sourced from the United States, Italy and Spain. T cells, B-cell-depleted T cells, or PBMCs supplied cDNA or gDNA.

As originally analysed: From reference gene primer amplification, estimates of nucleated cell counts were derived. TCRdb keeps only in-frame clones here, not all; method: immunoSEQ multiplex PCR. That table is the source of V, J and clone size, and D and trimming were worked out from the DNA. The table records 250,000 to 350,000 clones, about 85% of them present only once. Per germline, CDR1 SQVTM and CDR2 ANQGSEA. CDR3 length equals 11 residues. V shed 7 bases and J shed 4 bases, with 11 bases lying between them. The TCR sequence derives from a woman aged 45-65 years with active or convalescent COVID-19. This chain uses TRBV29-1 with TRBJ2-7, with D possibly TRBD2 on 6 matching bases. What was sequenced was peripheral blood. CDR3 residues: CSANGGYEQYF. The CDR3 DNA reads TGCAGCGCCAATGGGGGGTACGAGCAGTACTTC.